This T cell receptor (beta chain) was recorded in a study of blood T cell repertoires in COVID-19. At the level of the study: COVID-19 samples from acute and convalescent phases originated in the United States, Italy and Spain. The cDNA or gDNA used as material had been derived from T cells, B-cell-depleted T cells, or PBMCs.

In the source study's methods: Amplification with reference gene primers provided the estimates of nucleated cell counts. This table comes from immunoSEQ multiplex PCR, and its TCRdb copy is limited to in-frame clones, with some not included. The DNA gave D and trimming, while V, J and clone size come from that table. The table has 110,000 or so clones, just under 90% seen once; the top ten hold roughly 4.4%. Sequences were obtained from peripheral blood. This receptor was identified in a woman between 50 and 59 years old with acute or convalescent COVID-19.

The CDR3, as DNA: TGTGCCAGCAAAGGATATGGAAGGACTAGCGGGAGGGGCGGGGAGCTGTTTTTT. Protein product: CASKGYGRTSGRGGELFF. This chain connects TRBV2 to TRBJ2-2; 15 bases map to TRBD2. Germline V gene sequence: CDR1 SNHLY, CDR2 FYNNEI. J was trimmed by 7 bases and V by 7 bases; bases with no gene match: 13. The CDR3 extends over 18 amino acids.